Given below is one T cell receptor (beta chain) in context. It lacks a known antigen. Qualities for individual bases were not recorded, and no much larger clone is one base off. Library method: the immunoSEQ multiplex PCR assay. In TCRdb, the immuneACCESS table is reduced to in-frame sequences with V and J assigned. These tables do not hold every clone; where another copy was compared, an unresolved V gene accounts for under half, and the others remain unexplained. In this sample the table shows about 100,000 clones, about 90% of which occur a single time. 15% to 20% of the sample comes from the top ten. This record belongs to a study of control samples from healthy donors and cancer patients (dated by TCRdb to 2019 to 2021). This sequence was found in a woman between 50 and 59 years old in good health. The sample was blood.

The sequenced DNA: TGTGCCAGCAGTTCCAGCGTGTCCTACGAGCAGTACGTC. It translates as CASSSSVSYEQYV. The receptor chain draws on TRBV28 and TRBJ2-7; the D segment cannot be called with confidence. V and J are truncated by 4 bases and 1 base respectively, leaving an intervening sequence of 8 bases. The germline V gene provides CDR1 MDHEN and CDR2 SYDVKM. Its CDR3 holds 13 amino acids, cysteine through valine. The read is trimmed to its CDR3 DNA, 39 bases read in frame from base 1.